The 7 T cell receptor beta chains reported below all come from one sample, sequenced in a study of blood T cell repertoires in COVID-19. Libraries were prepared by immunoSEQ multiplex PCR; TCRdb keeps only in-frame clonotypes and omits some of them. The data show over 200,000 clones, over 75% seen once. What was sequenced was peripheral blood. These receptor sequences come from an elderly man with acute or convalescent COVID-19.

This clone was recorded once. This rearrangement joins TRBV18 to TRBJ1-1; D perhaps matches TRBD1 (6 bases). Trimming shortened V by 1 base and J by 5 bases, and 14 bases separated the two germline ends. Germline CDR1 KGHSH, CDR2 LQKENI. The CDR3 loop spans 15 amino acids. CDR3 sequence: CASSPQGGMDTEAFF. The CDR3 DNA reads TGTGCCAGCTCACCACAGGGGGGGATGGATACTGAAGCTTTCTTT.

The genes are TRBV5-4 and TRBJ2-1, with a possible D match to TRBD1 (5 bases). The CDR3 runs 16 residues. Germline assignment: CDR1 SGHNT and CDR2 YYREEE (reference sequence). V was shortened by 6 bases and J by 0 bases, with 16 bases between the two germline ends. The CDR3 here is CASKGNSPSSYNEQFF. Written as DNA, the CDR3 is TGTGCCAGCAAGGGGAATAGCCCAAGCTCCTACAATGAGCAGTTCTTC.

J is TRBJ2-2 and V is TRBV18, with 8 bases identical to TRBD2. The CDR3 is 14 amino acids. Germline trimming cut 4 bases from V and 6 bases from J; bases unmatched to any gene: 4. Per the germline V gene, CDR1 is KGHSH and CDR2 is LQKENI. CDR3 protein: CASSRSLAAGELFF. Written as DNA, the CDR3 is TGTGCCAGCTCACGTTCACTAGCGGCCGGGGAGCTGTTTTTT.

CDR3 DNA: TGTGCCAGCAGCGCGCTAGCCCTTGCTAGCGGGAGTAACGCAGATACGCAGTATTTT. It specifies CASSALALASGSNADTQYF. This chain connects TRBV5-4 to TRBJ2-3, with 10 bases aligning to TRBD2. CDR3 size: 19 residues. Per the germline V gene, CDR1 is SGHNT and CDR2 is YYREEE (reference sequence). The trim removed 4 bases at V and 4 bases at J, leaving 18 bases unmatched.

This rearrangement joins TRBV24-1 to TRBJ2-3; 14 bases are a match to TRBD2. This CDR3 comprises 18 residues. V was pared by 3 bases and J by 6 bases, with 10 bases of the junction left unmatched. From germline, CDR1 is KGHDR and CDR2 SFDVKD. The CDR3 nucleotides are TGTGCCACCAGTGATCCCGGGACTAGCGGGAGAGGTCTGGATACGCAGTATTTT. Its protein product is CATSDPGTSGRGLDTQYF.

The rearrangement links TRBV7-2 to TRBJ1-1; no firm D call. V was trimmed by 5 bases and J by 2 bases, leaving 15 bases between them. The CDR3 sequence is 15 residues long. The germline V gene has CDR1 SGHTA and CDR2 FQGNSA. In nucleotides, the CDR3 is TGTGCCAGCAGCCTTACAGTCGGTCTAAACACTGAAGCTTTCTTT. Translated, it gives CASSLTVGLNTEAFF.

This clone appeared a single time. CDR3 coding DNA: TGTGCCAGCAGTTACTCGACTAGCCGAATGAGCTCCTACAATGAGCAGTTCTTC. Protein product: CASSYSTSRMSSYNEQFF. The chain is built from TRBV6-2 or TRBV6-3 and TRBJ2-1, with 7 bases that match TRBD2. The CDR3 covers 18 residues. CDR1 is MNHEY, CDR2 SVGEGT, per germline. The V and J ends lost 0 bases and 0 bases, in that order; junction bases with no gene match: 8.